This TCR beta chain originates from a study of regulatory T cells in long-lasting Graves disease. Building of the TCR beta libraries involved iRepertoire HTBI primers and Arm-PCR of CDR3 regions. TCRdb re-called the multiplex PCR reads with MiXCR, one entry per CDR3 protein. The top ten clones hold about 11% of a sample with over 500,000 distinct CDR3 sequences, roughly 16% of them seen once. This clonotype was counted ten times or more. The time point: newly diagnosed GD, antithyroid drugs for less than 3 months. Scientists built the TCR library using RNA that was extracted from PBMCs. CDR3 size: 13 residues. Germline lookup yields CDR1 LGHDT and CDR2 YNNKEL (reference sequence). Trimming took off 1 base at V and 6 bases at J, with 10 bases between the two ends. The same specimen was also included in a second study, on T cells in Graves' hyperthyroidism and ophthalmopathy.

The origin of this receptor is a man aged 18 to 35 with Graves disease. Here the sequenced sample was peripheral blood mononuclear cells (PBMCs), taken at new diagnosis, from a patient treated with antithyroid drugs. V is TRBV3-1 and J is TRBJ2-7; no firm D call. The CDR3 DNA reads as TGTGCCAGCAGCCAAGTACAGTCTGGCGAGCAGTACTTC. Translation gives CASSQVQSGEQYF.